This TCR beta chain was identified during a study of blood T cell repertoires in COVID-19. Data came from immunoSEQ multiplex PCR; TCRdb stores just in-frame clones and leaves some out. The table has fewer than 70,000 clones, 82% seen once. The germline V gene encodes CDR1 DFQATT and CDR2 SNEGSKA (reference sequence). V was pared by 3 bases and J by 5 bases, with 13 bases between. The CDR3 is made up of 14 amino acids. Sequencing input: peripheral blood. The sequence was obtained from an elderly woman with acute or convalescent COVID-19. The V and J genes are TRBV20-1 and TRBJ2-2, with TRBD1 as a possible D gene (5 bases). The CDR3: CSASGDRMTGELFF. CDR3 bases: TGCAGTGCTAGTGGAGACAGAATGACCGGGGAGCTGTTTTTT.